The T cell receptor beta chain described here comes from a study of shared clonotypes between healthy human individuals (dated by TCRdb to 2018 to 2020). The study in broad terms: A couple of women and three men aged 18 to 49 years were included in the cohort. Between about 0.9 and 8.9 billion PBMCs per donor were obtained by leukapheresis. To estimate repertoire size and how much clonotypes are shared between individuals, the study performed deep sequencing of blood TCR repertoires from five healthy adults. Different laboratories and diverse techniques were used to prepare libraries and sequence TCR repertoires, to increase sequencing depth and limit assay-specific biases. What the study reported, not specific to this receptor: The small number of donors limited the genetic and exposure-history diversity represented. Sampling was restricted to blood, and TCR repertoires in tissues likely differ from the TCR repertoires found in blood. Based on pairwise subsampling, the degree of clonotype sharing among donors was expected to be affected by sequencing depth.

Healthy HIV-negative adults with no recently reported acute infections or vaccinations were included as donors. Every donor was a Caucasian adult living in Nashville, Tennessee, USA. In the unsorted samples, 85 million to 100 million PBMCs were counted, and genomic DNA was extracted using the QIAamp DNA Blood Mini kit. Blood was collected by leukapheresis, and PBMCs were isolated by Ficoll-Histopaque density gradient centrifugation and then cryopreserved in liquid nitrogen vapor phase. The CDR3 holds 16 amino acids from the cysteine to the phenylalanine. This entry keeps only the CDR3 DNA: 48 bases, framed from base 1. Taken from the germline V gene, the CDR1 and CDR2 loops are SNHLY and FYNNEI. V was cut back by 3 bases and J by 0 bases, leaving a gap of 12 bases between them. Comment on this clone: Its antigen has not been determined. Per-nucleotide qualities are absent, and no much larger clonotype sits a single base away.

Using the deep immunoSEQ assay, TCR CDR3 regions were amplified from genomic DNA by multiplex PCR. Extracted genomic DNA from each cell subset was distributed evenly across all wells of several immunoSEQ 96-well plates, and each plate was treated as a replicate. For unsorted PBMC, each replicate PCR was loaded with 300 ng genomic DNA, equivalent to about 30,000 T cell genomes. Unsorted PBMC genomic DNA was sequenced across ten immunoSEQ deep assay plates. Purified libraries were measured with a Qubit 3.0 fluorometer, size-checked on a Bioanalyzer 2100, and measured again with the KAPA Library Quantification kit. Each immunoSEQ 96-well plate was sequenced on its own single-read 150-cycle Illumina NextSeq 550 flow cell. The study's own analysis went as follows. Because only junctional sequences without quality scores were contained in the immunoSEQ output, filtering matching that applied to full-length reads could not be performed. To assign V/J genes and CDR3, sequences were annotated using PyIR, a Python wrapper for IgBLAST v1.9, with IMGT germline references. Reads were filtered out if the reads had weak V/J assignments (E-value above 1e-6), no CDR3, stop codons, out-of-frame junctions, or ambiguous translated residues. A V3J clonotype was defined by an identical inferred V gene, J gene, and CDR3 amino acid sequence. Percentage overlap between repertoires was computed as shared unique clonotypes divided by the size of the smaller repertoire. Three approaches were used to assess repertoire richness: RTK rarefaction, the Chao1 estimator, and Recon v2.1 estimates of unobserved clonotypes. TCRdb provides this immuneACCESS table in a form limited to in-frame rearrangements. Some clones are lacking; in checked studies, under half of them reflect an unresolved V gene, and why the rest are absent is not known. V, J and clone size were drawn from that table, and D and trimming were deduced from the DNA. For this sample the table gives about 460,000 clones, of which around 77% were detected only once. The ten biggest clones cover around 13% of the sample.

The receptor comes from a woman aged 40 to 50 in good health. Some clones in this sample may be carry-over from other donors' samples. The sequence links TRBV2 to TRBJ1-3; the D gene assignment is ambiguous. What was sequenced was PBMCs. Here is the DNA: TGTGCCAGCAGTGACCCCGGTGTAGGCTCTGGAAACACCATATATTTT. Its protein is CASSDPGVGSGNTIYF.